Listed here are 7 T cell receptor beta chains from one sample, sequenced in a study of blood T cell repertoires in COVID-19. This table comes from immunoSEQ multiplex PCR, and its TCRdb copy is limited to in-frame clones, with some not included. The sample includes around 300,000 clones, over 80% of them seen just once. Sequencing was carried out using peripheral blood. The receptors were gathered from a woman between 50 and 59 years old with active or convalescent COVID-19.

In its sample, this clone was seen a few times. V gene TRBV3-1 (or the pseudogene TRBV3-2) combines with J gene TRBJ2-7, with TRBD2 identical over 9 bases. Germline values: CDR1 LGHDT, CDR2 YNNKEL (reference sequence). Losses at the gene ends were 4 bases for V and 0 bases for J; bases not matched to a gene: 7. The CDR3 sequence is 16 residues long. The CDR3 here is CASSPLSGRTSYEQYF. The CDR3 DNA is TGTGCCAGCAGCCCTTTGAGCGGGAGGACCTCCTACGAGCAGTACTTC.

This clone came up once. The CDR3, as DNA: TGCAGTGCGACCCTTCGAGGCGAGCAGTACTTC. Translating gives CSATLRGEQYF. The chain uses TRBV20-1 and TRBJ2-7; no definite D call. The CDR3 length is 11 residues. Germline loops: CDR1 DFQATT, CDR2 SNEGSKA (reference sequence). The V end was cut by 6 bases, the J end by 6 bases, with 12 bases between.

This clone has just one count. The chain combines TRBV7-6 with TRBJ1-4, with 11 positions matching TRBD1. The CDR3 is 14 amino acids. After removal of 5 bases from V and 8 bases from J, the junction contained 4 bases not matched to a gene. Germline loops: CDR1 SGHVS, CDR2 FNYEAQ. The CDR3 bases are TGTGCCAGCAGCCTCGGACAGGGGGCCGAAAAACTGTTTTTT. Its translation: CASSLGQGAEKLFF.

This clone appeared a single time. The chain carries TRBV5-4 and TRBJ2-1; D is undetermined. The CDR3 is 13 residues long. From germline, CDR1 is SGHNT and CDR2 YYREEE (reference sequence). Deletions cut 1 base from V and 7 bases from J, with 9 bases between. CDR3 nucleotides: TGTGCCAGCAGCTTGTTCCGGTATAATGAGCAGTTCTTC. Its translation is CASSLFRYNEQFF.

In the case of this clone: A much larger clone lies one base from this, so it may be a read error. This chain uses TRBV9 with TRBJ1-6; no firm D call. Trimming took 0 bases from V and 0 from J, leaving 4 bases between them. Germline CDR1 SGDLS, CDR2 YYNGEE. The CDR3 spans 15 residues. The CDR3, as DNA: TGTGCCAGCAGCGTAGAGAGCTCCTATAATTCACCCCTCCACTTT. Translating it yields CASSVESSYNSPLHF.

The V call is TRBV7-9, the J call TRBJ1-6; 11 bases are shared with TRBD1. CDR1 is SEHNR, CDR2 FQNEAQ, per germline (reference sequence). The CDR3 has 14 amino acids. With 5 bases clipped from V and 9 bases from J, the junction kept 3 bases outside the gene matches. CDR3 residues: CASSPGQGGSPLHF. DNA for the CDR3: TGTGCCAGCAGCCCGGGACAGGGGGGTTCACCCCTCCACTTT. The full variable domain, rest sourced from reference TRBV7-9 and TRBJ1-6, is DTGVSQNPRHKITKRGQNVTFRCDPISEHNRLYWYRQTLGQGPEFLTYFQNEAQLEKSRLLSDRFSAERPKGSFSTLEIQRTEQGDSAMYLCASSPGQGGSPLHFGNGTRLTVT.

The chain combines TRBV4-1 with TRBJ1-2; no definite D call. This CDR3 comprises 15 residues. Trimming removed 3 bases at V and 8 bases at J, with 19 bases between. Germline V gene sequence: CDR1 MGHRA, CDR2 YSYEKL. The CDR3 reads CASSQERVGAWGYTF. The CDR3 DNA reads as TGCGCCAGCAGCCAGGAGAGGGTGGGCGCGTGGGGCTACACCTTC.